These 10 T cell receptor beta chains share one sample of origin, sequenced in a study of cytomegalovirus exposure and HLA in healthy donors. PCR involved 60 Vbeta and 13 Jbeta primers. TCRdb keeps only in-frame clones here, not all; method: immunoSEQ multiplex PCR. The data contain about 150,000 clones, around four fifths of them singletons. Sequencing was done on a sample of PBMCs. Receptors were obtained from a boy aged 2 to 9 in good health and CMV-seronegative.

The gene calls are TRBV6-1 and TRBJ2-5; weak D call: TRBD2 (6 bases). This CDR3 contains 14 residues. Germline-derived CDR1 and CDR2 are MNHNS and SASEGT. The V gene lost 4 bases and the J gene lost 3 bases, with 12 bases spanning the gap. CDR3 sequence (DNA): TGTGCCAGCAGTGTTATGGGAGGCGAAGAGACCCAGTACTTC. It codes for CASSVMGGEETQYF.

The rearrangement joins TRBV5-1 to TRBJ2-2; 10 bases align to TRBD1. The CDR3 loop spans 15 amino acids. The junction had 6 bases not matched to a gene; V was cut back by 4 bases and J by 6 bases. CDR1 is SGHRS and CDR2 is YFSETQ in the germline V gene. The CDR3 spells CASSGDRGIAGELFF. Here the CDR3 DNA reads TGCGCCAGCAGCGGGGACAGGGGCATCGCCGGGGAGCTGTTTTTT.

The genes are TRBV18 and TRBJ2-5; D is perhaps TRBD2 (5 bases). V was shortened by 8 bases and J by 1 base, with 11 bases between the two germline ends. Germline CDR1 KGHSH, CDR2 LQKENI. CDR3 size: 13 residues. The CDR3 DNA is TGTGCCAGCGCGCCGGGATTCCAAGAGACCCAGTACTTC. Translation gives CASAPGFQETQYF.

The V gene is TRBV25-1, the J gene TRBJ2-1, with no clear D. CDR3 size: 13 residues. Deletions cut 4 bases from V and 7 bases from J, with 11 bases between. CDR1 and CDR2 from the germline V gene are MGHDK and SYGVNS. The CDR3, as DNA: TGTGCCAGCAGTGTAACTGAATCGAATGAGCAGTTCTTC. This codes for CASSVTESNEQFF.

The V call is TRBV2, the J call TRBJ1-5; TRBD1 might be the D (5 bases). V lost 6 bases to trimming and J lost 2 bases, with 14 bases between them. There are 15 residues in the CDR3. Germline CDR1 and CDR2: SNHLY and FYNNEI. CDR3 in amino acids: CASREKTGGNQPQHF. CDR3 DNA: TGTGCCAGCAGGGAAAAGACGGGGGGCAATCAGCCCCAGCATTTT.

The rearrangement links TRBV4-2 to TRBJ1-1, with D maybe TRBD1 (5 bases). The germline gives CDR1 LGHNA, CDR2 YNFKEQ. V lost 7 bases to trimming and J lost 1 base, with 16 bases between them. The CDR3 totals 15 residues. The CDR3 sequence: CASIPGNRANTEAFF. CDR3 DNA sequence: TGTGCCAGCATCCCAGGGAACAGAGCGAACACTGAAGCTTTCTTT.

About this clone itself: Mismatch with germline at one junction end may stem from a read error. The chain uses TRBV7-2 and TRBJ2-4, with 9 positions matching TRBD2. Per the germline V gene, CDR1 is SGHTA and CDR2 is FQGNSA. The CDR3 sequence is 13 residues long. This CDR3 is CASSLVAAGGPLF. The CDR3 DNA reads as TGTGCCAGCAGCTTAGTTGCCGCGGGAGGGCCCCTTTTC.

The chain couples TRBV7-6 to TRBJ2-3; no clear D. Per germline, CDR1 SGHVS and CDR2 FNYEAQ. The CDR3 has 12 amino acids. Trimming took off 5 bases at V and 6 bases at J, with 9 bases between the two ends. The DNA for the CDR3 is TGTGCCAGCAGCCTTCTCGGGGATACGCAGTATTTT. It specifies CASSLLGDTQYF.

The rearrangement joins TRBV7-9 to TRBJ2-3, with 11 nucleotides matching TRBD2. The trim removed 4 bases at V and 3 bases at J, leaving 6 bases unmatched. From germline, CDR1 is SEHNR and CDR2 FQNEAQ (reference sequence). The CDR3 has 16 amino acids. CDR3 coding DNA: TGTGCCAGCAGCTCCTATAGCGGGAGGGGGACAGATACGCAGTATTTT. This sequence encodes CASSSYSGRGTDTQYF.

The V and J genes are TRBV18 and TRBJ1-4; no reliable D call. CDR1 KGHSH and CDR2 LQKENI come from the germline V gene. V lost 3 bases and J lost 0, with 14 bases in between. The CDR3 totals 17 residues. CDR3 loop: CASSPREAVSTNEKLFF. CDR3 nucleotide sequence: TGTGCCAGCTCACCGCGGGAAGCTGTTTCAACTAATGAAAAACTGTTTTTT. The full variable domain, completed using reference TRBV18 and TRBJ1-4, is NAGVMQNPRHLVRRRGQEARLRCSPMKGHSHVYWYRQLPEEGLKFMVYLQKENIIDESGMPKERFSAEFPKEGPSILRIQQVVRGDSAAYFCASSPREAVSTNEKLFFGSGTQLSVL.